This T cell receptor beta chain was captured by sequencing in a study of blood T cell repertoires in COVID-19. Study background: Donors in the United States, Italy and Spain gave samples during acute or convalescent COVID-19.

Clones were sequenced by immunoSEQ multiplex PCR, and TCRdb holds only the in-frame ones, with some missing. The table includes about 240,000 clones, approximately 86% detected once. The CDR3 is 11 amino acids. V lost 3 bases and J lost 5, with 5 bases in between. This chain links TRBV12-3 or TRBV12-4 with TRBJ2-7; D not certain. The TCR was taken from a man aged 55 to 70 who had recovered from COVID-19. Source material: peripheral blood. In DNA form, the CDR3 reads TGTGCCAGCAGTTTTCTCCACGAGCAGTACTTC. Its translation: CASSFLHEQYF.